This T cell receptor beta chain was identified during a study of blood T cells in healthy people across ages. A second PCR, run for roughly 7 to 11 cycles, used a sample-barcoded 5' primer plus a J-beta primer mix. A template-switch adaptor containing 12 random nucleotides labeled each cDNA molecule. TCRdb used MiXCR to reprocess the 5' RACE reads, holding one entry per CDR3 protein. The table records some 1.5 million distinct CDR3 sequences, 28% of them present only once. Whenever a sample was processed, at least 6.5 million PBMCs were isolated. Deletions cut 4 bases from V and 5 bases from J, with 20 bases between. The CDR3 is 16 residues long. Looked up from germline, CDR1 is MGHRA and CDR2 is YSYEKL.

The receptor was derived from a woman in her twenties or thirties in good health. The source material was blood. This rearrangement joins TRBV4-1 to TRBJ1-2; tentative D call: TRBD1 (6 bases). CDR3: CASSRDTGTPEYGYTF. Written as DNA, the CDR3 is TGCGCCAGCAGCCGAGATACCGGGACACCCGAGTATGGCTACACCTTC.